These 28 T cell receptor beta chains came from one sample sequenced in a study of shared clonotypes between healthy human individuals (TCRdb year 2020). The protocol used for the library was the immunoSEQ multiplex PCR assay. Entries here come from immuneACCESS through TCRdb and include only in-frame sequences with V and J called. Some clones fail to appear in such tables; in the studies checked, an unresolved V gene covers under half of the shortfall, and the cause of the remainder is unknown. The sample records over a million clones, about 96% of which are singletons. The ten largest clonotypes hold roughly 1.1% of the sample. The specimen was naive CD4+ T cells sorted from blood. The cell subset or site label corresponds to: CD45RA+ positively selected. These receptors originate from a man aged 25 to 45 in good health.

The sample holds one count of this clone. The chain joins TRBV30 to TRBJ2-2; D is undetermined. In germline, CDR1 is GTSNPN, CDR2 SVGIG (reference sequence). CDR3 length: 15 residues. Trimming pared 3 bases from V and 5 bases from J, leaving 16 bases between. This CDR3 is CAWSQTDPETGELFF. CDR3 DNA: TGTGCCTGGAGCCAAACGGACCCCGAGACCGGGGAGCTGTTTTTT.

The chain employs TRBV5-4 and TRBJ2-3; TRBD1 is a possible D gene (6 bases). Trimming cost V 0 bases and J 0 bases, with 11 bases left between them. The CDR3 contains 16 residues. The germline V gene has CDR1 SGHNT and CDR2 YYREEE (reference sequence). CDR3 DNA sequence: TGTGCCAGCAGCTTGGCGCCAGGGGTTAGCACAGATACGCAGTATTTT. The encoded protein is CASSLAPGVSTDTQYF.

This clone was picked up one time. The chain has TRBV6-5 and TRBJ1-4; a possible D gene is TRBD1 (5 bases). The CDR3 consists of 15 residues. CDR1 is MNHEY, CDR2 SVGAGI, per germline. The V and J ends lost 4 bases and 8 bases respectively, with 17 bases between them. The CDR3 loop reads CASSFWGIRKEKLFF. DNA of the CDR3: TGTGCCAGCAGTTTCTGGGGGATTCGGAAGGAAAAACTGTTTTTT.

V is TRBV5-1 and J is TRBJ2-1, with D unresolved. This CDR3 has 14 residues. Trimming took off 0 bases at V and 4 bases at J, with 8 bases between the two ends. Germline lookup yields CDR1 SGHRS and CDR2 YFSETQ. CDR3 sequence (DNA): TGCGCCAGCAGCTTGGCCGAAGGTTACAATGAGCAGTTCTTC. Its protein product is CASSLAEGYNEQFF.

Comment on this clone: The sample holds other DNA sequences that translate to the same CDR3. The J gene is TRBJ2-7, the V gene TRBV5-1; no clear D gene. This CDR3 is 12 amino acids long. V was clipped by 4 bases and J by 0 bases, with 5 bases between them. CDR1 SGHRS and CDR2 YFSETQ come from the germline V gene. The CDR3 sequence: CASSPGSYEQYF. The CDR3 bases are TGCGCCAGCAGCCCAGGCTCCTACGAGCAGTACTTC.

The chain is built from TRBV28 and TRBJ2-3; 13 bases fit TRBD2. V lost 3 bases and J lost 6; bases outside the gene matches: 6. The CDR3 has 16 amino acids. Germline V gene data show CDR1 as MDHEN and CDR2 as SYDVKM. The CDR3, as DNA: TGTGCCAGCAGTTTTTGGACTAGCGGGAGAGGGGATACGCAGTATTTT. Protein: CASSFWTSGRGDTQYF.

The gene calls are TRBV27 and TRBJ1-1, with a weak D call TRBD1 (6 bases). The V and J ends lost 6 bases and 1 base respectively, with 12 bases between them. Germline values: CDR1 MNHEY, CDR2 SMNVEV (reference sequence). This CDR3 region has 14 residues. The CDR3 protein is CASRTDRGNTEAFF. For the CDR3, the DNA is TGTGCCAGCAGGACGGACAGAGGGAACACTGAAGCTTTCTTT.

This sequence joins TRBV28 and TRBJ2-4, with TRBD2 identical over 9 bases. Trimming removed 6 bases from V and 12 bases from J; junction bases left unmatched: 3. The CDR3 totals 11 residues. The V gene's germline CDR1 is MDHEN and CDR2 SYDVKM. CDR3: CASSYSGSQYF. The CDR3 nucleotides are TGTGCCAGCAGCTATAGCGGGAGTCAGTACTTC.

The chain links TRBV7-2 to TRBJ1-5, with TRBD1 as a possible D gene (6 bases). CDR3 length equals 15 residues. The germline V gene has CDR1 SGHTA and CDR2 FQGNSA. Trimming cost V 4 bases and J 7 bases, with 17 bases left between them. CDR3 region: CASSSNRVGGQPQHF. Written as DNA, the CDR3 is TGTGCCAGCAGCTCCAACAGGGTCGGGGGGCAGCCCCAGCATTTT.

This chain connects TRBV2 to TRBJ2-5; D unclear. The CDR3 is made up of 13 amino acids. The germline CDR1 and CDR2 sequences are SNHLY and FYNNEI. V shed 1 base and J shed 5 bases, with 8 bases lying between them. CDR3 loop: CASSEVGRETQYF. In DNA form, the CDR3 reads TGTGCCAGCAGTGAAGTAGGCCGGGAGACCCAGTACTTC.

J is TRBJ1-5 and V is TRBV4-3; no firm D call. The CDR3 is 15 amino acids. V lost 0 bases and J lost 0, with 6 bases in between. CDR1 and CDR2 from the germline V gene are LGHNA and YSLEER. In nucleotides, the CDR3 is TGCGCCAGCAGCCAAGATCTCTATAGCAATCAGCCCCAGCATTTT. It specifies CASSQDLYSNQPQHF.

The genes are TRBV2 and TRBJ1-1; 7 positions match TRBD1. The germline CDR1 and CDR2 sequences are SNHLY and FYNNEI. The CDR3 is 16 residues long. Losses at the gene ends were 7 bases for V and 1 base for J; bases not matched to a gene: 12. CDR3 loop: CASNQRARQGNTEAFF. CDR3 bases: TGTGCCAGCAACCAGCGGGCACGACAGGGGAACACTGAAGCTTTCTTT.

V gene TRBV6-5 combines with J gene TRBJ2-2; D is possibly TRBD2 (6 bases). Per the germline V gene, CDR1 is MNHEY and CDR2 is SVGAGI. Trimming removed 2 bases at V and 2 bases at J, with 12 bases between. The CDR3 has 16 residues. CDR3 nucleotides: TGTGCCAGCAGTTACGCGGGGCCAAGAAACACCGGGGAGCTGTTTTTT. It codes for CASSYAGPRNTGELFF.

As to this clone: At the DNA level, this CDR3 is encoded by other sequences in the same sample as well. The genes are TRBV15 and TRBJ1-5; no firm D call. The CDR3 is 13 residues long. Trimming cost V 3 bases and J 3 bases, with 6 bases left between them. Germline assignment: CDR1 LNHNV and CDR2 YYDKDF (reference sequence). CDR3 sequence: CATSRDPNQPQHF. In DNA, the CDR3 is TGTGCCACCAGCAGGGACCCCAATCAGCCCCAGCATTTT.

The chain employs TRBV10-3 and TRBJ2-2; 12 bases map to TRBD2. Germline CDR1 is ENHRY and CDR2 is SYGVKD. This CDR3 contains 16 residues. V dropped 7 bases and J dropped 1; count of bases not matched to a gene: 4. CDR3 loop: CAINTGLAGNTGELFF. CDR3 nucleotides: TGTGCCATCAATACGGGACTAGCGGGGAACACCGGGGAGCTGTTTTTT.

This clone was observed once. This chain connects TRBV5-4 to TRBJ1-4, with 9 bases that match TRBD1. This CDR3 contains 14 residues. Trimming cost V 2 bases and J 6 bases; bases outside gene matches: 2. The V gene's germline CDR1 is SGHNT and CDR2 YYREEE (reference sequence). For the CDR3, the DNA is TGTGCCAGCAGCTTCGGGGACAGGGATGAAAAACTGTTTTTT. Translated, it gives CASSFGDRDEKLFF.

In this sample, this clone turned up once. The CDR3 nucleotides are TGTGCCAGCAGCTTGGGAAGGGGTAACCTTAATGAGCAGTTCTTC. Amino acid sequence: CASSLGRGNLNEQFF. The V and J genes are TRBV5-4 and TRBJ2-1; TRBD1 is a possible D gene (5 bases). V lost 0 bases, J lost 7 bases, and 14 bases lay in between. This CDR3 is 15 amino acids long. Germline V gene data show CDR1 as SGHNT and CDR2 as YYREEE (reference sequence).

The chain combines TRBV2 with TRBJ1-4; 7 nucleotides match TRBD1. The germline gives CDR1 SNHLY, CDR2 FYNNEI. The CDR3 loop spans 14 amino acids. V trimming: 8 bases; J trimming: 10 bases; junction bases outside the gene matches: 13. The CDR3 DNA follows: TGTGCCAGCTTACCGGAGACAGGGAACTTAAAACTGTTTTTT. As protein: CASLPETGNLKLFF.

The V and J genes are TRBV2 and TRBJ1-1; D not resolved. This CDR3 has 13 amino acids. Germline CDR1 reads SNHLY; CDR2 reads FYNNEI. The germline V and J ends were trimmed by 9 bases and 10 bases, with 21 bases remaining between them. The DNA for the CDR3 is TGTGCCAGGAAGAAAGAGTCCCCGCACCGAGCTTTCTTT. It encodes CARKKESPHRAFF. The complete variable domain, with remaining parts taken from reference TRBV2 and TRBJ1-1, reads EPEVTQTPSHQVTQMGQEVILRCVPISNHLYFYWYRQILGQKVEFLVSFYNNEISEKSEIFDDQFSVERPDGSNFTLKIRSTKLEDSAMYFCARKKESPHRAFFGQGTRLTVV.

This chain connects TRBV6-5 to TRBJ2-5, with D possibly TRBD1 on 5 matching bases. The CDR3 sequence is 14 residues long. V lost 0 bases and J lost 5, with 10 bases in between. CDR1 is MNHEY and CDR2 is SVGAGI in the germline V gene. As DNA, the CDR3 is TGTGCCAGCAGTTACTCAATGACAGCGGAGACCCAGTACTTC. Residues: CASSYSMTAETQYF.

The count of this clone is one. The chain employs TRBV18 and TRBJ2-7; tentatively, D is TRBD1 or TRBD2 (7 bases each). The germline gives CDR1 KGHSH, CDR2 LQKENI. V was clipped by 6 bases and J by 6 bases, with 18 bases between them. This CDR3 comprises 14 residues. CDR3 nucleotide sequence: TGTGCCAGCTCGCCTGCCTCAGGGGGGGGCGAGCAGTACTTC. It encodes CASSPASGGGEQYF. Full variable domain (outside the CDR3, taken from reference TRBV18 and TRBJ2-7): NAGVMQNPRHLVRRRGQEARLRCSPMKGHSHVYWYRQLPEEGLKFMVYLQKENIIDESGMPKERFSAEFPKEGPSILRIQQVVRGDSAAYFCASSPASGGGEQYFGPGTRLTVT.

The chain employs TRBV19 and TRBJ2-7, with D maybe TRBD1 (5 bases). Germline V gene sequence: CDR1 LNHDA, CDR2 SQIVND (reference sequence). The CDR3 has 13 residues. Trimming left V 5 bases short and J 2 bases short, with 10 bases between. The DNA for the CDR3 is TGTGCCAGTAGTCACAGGCAAACCTACGAGCAGTACTTC. Encoded protein: CASSHRQTYEQYF.

The rearrangement joins TRBV18 to TRBJ2-5; possible D gene TRBD2, 5 bases. This CDR3 is 14 amino acids long. CDR1 and CDR2 from the germline V gene are KGHSH and LQKENI. Trimming pared 3 bases from V and 3 bases from J, leaving 11 bases between. For the CDR3, the DNA is TGTGCCAGCTCACCCAGGACTCGAGAAGAGACCCAGTACTTC. Protein product: CASSPRTREETQYF.

The chain has TRBV27 and TRBJ2-1; 7 bases agree with TRBD2. The V segment lost 8 bases and the J segment 0 bases; nucleotides outside the gene matches: 1. The CDR3 covers 13 residues. CDR1 and CDR2 from the germline V gene are MNHEY and SMNVEV (reference sequence). CDR3 sequence: CASREDSYNEQFF. The CDR3 nucleotides are TGTGCCAGCCGGGAGGACTCCTACAATGAGCAGTTCTTC.

This chain uses TRBV4-3 with TRBJ2-2, with 7 bases identical to TRBD2. Germline CDR1 and CDR2: LGHNA and YSLEER. V lost 1 base to trimming and J lost 6 bases; unmatched junction nucleotides: 8. The CDR3 is made up of 16 amino acids. The CDR3 here is CASSQVGPRGAGELFF. The DNA of the CDR3 is TGCGCCAGCAGCCAAGTGGGGCCACGGGGGGCCGGGGAGCTGTTTTTT.

The chain combines TRBV27 with TRBJ1-1; the D gene is possibly TRBD1 (5 bases). Germline V lookup: CDR1 MNHEY, CDR2 SMNVEV (reference sequence). This CDR3 is built from 16 residues. Trimming stripped 5 bases from V and 1 base from J, with 17 bases between. The CDR3 DNA reads as TGTGCCAGCAGTCCCCGTCTGGGGGAGCCGAACACTGAAGCTTTCTTT. Translation: CASSPRLGEPNTEAFF.

The rearrangement uses TRBV11-1 and TRBJ2-1; D could derive from TRBD1 or TRBD2 (5 bases each). Germline V gives CDR1 SGHAT, CDR2 FQDESV (reference sequence). The length of the CDR3 is 16 residues. V was clipped by 2 bases and J by 5 bases, with 16 bases between them. DNA of the CDR3: TGTGCCAGCAGCTTACTACCGGGACGGAAGAACAATGAGCAGTTCTTC. Translation: CASSLLPGRKNNEQFF.

Concerning this clone itself: One end of the junction does not line up with germline, which may come from a read error. This chain connects TRBV28 to TRBJ1-2; unclear D gene. This CDR3 comprises 13 residues. The germline CDR1 and CDR2 sequences are MDHEN and SYDVKM. The CDR3 DNA reads as TGTGCAAGCAGTTTATTGGGCGGAGGCCTTTTCTCCTTC. Translating it yields CASSLLGGGLFSF.